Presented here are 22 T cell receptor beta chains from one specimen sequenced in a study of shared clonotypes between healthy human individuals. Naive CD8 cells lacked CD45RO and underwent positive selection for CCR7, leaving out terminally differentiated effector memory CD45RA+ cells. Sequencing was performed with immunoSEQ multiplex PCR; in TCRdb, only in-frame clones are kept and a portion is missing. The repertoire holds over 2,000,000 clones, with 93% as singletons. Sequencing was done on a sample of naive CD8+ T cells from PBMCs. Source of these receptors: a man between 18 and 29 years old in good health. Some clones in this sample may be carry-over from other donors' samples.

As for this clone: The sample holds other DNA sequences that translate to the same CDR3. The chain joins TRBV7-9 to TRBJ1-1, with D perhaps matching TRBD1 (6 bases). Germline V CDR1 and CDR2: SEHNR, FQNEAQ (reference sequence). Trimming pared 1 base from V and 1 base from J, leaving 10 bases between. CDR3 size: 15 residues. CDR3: CASSLVRGSNTEAFF. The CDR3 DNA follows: TGTGCCAGCAGCTTAGTCAGGGGATCGAACACTGAAGCTTTCTTT.

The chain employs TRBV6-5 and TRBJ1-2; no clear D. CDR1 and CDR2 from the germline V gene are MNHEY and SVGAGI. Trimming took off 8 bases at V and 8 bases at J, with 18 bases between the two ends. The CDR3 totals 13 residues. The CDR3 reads CASRSGGLGGYTF. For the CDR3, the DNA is TGTGCCAGCCGTTCGGGTGGACTCGGCGGCTACACCTTC.

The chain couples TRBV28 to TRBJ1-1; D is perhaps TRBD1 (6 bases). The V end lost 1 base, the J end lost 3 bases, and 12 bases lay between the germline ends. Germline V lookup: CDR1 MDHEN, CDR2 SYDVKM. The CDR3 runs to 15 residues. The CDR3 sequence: CASSLFGGGYTEAFF. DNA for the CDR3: TGTGCCAGCAGTTTATTCGGGGGCGGTTACACTGAAGCTTTCTTT.

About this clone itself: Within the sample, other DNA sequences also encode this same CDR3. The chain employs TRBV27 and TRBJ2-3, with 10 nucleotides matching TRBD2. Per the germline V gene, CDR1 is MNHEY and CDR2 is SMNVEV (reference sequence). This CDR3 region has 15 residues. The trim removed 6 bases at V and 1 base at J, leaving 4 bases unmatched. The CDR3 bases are TGTGCCAGCAGCTTGCTAGCGGGAGGCACAGATACGCAGTATTTT. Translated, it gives CASSLLAGGTDTQYF.

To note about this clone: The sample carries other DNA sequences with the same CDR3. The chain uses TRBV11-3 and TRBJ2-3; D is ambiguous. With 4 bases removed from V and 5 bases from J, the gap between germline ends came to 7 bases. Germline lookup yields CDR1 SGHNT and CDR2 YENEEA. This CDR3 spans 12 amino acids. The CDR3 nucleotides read TGTGCCAGCAGCTCCCGTGGAGATACGCAGTATTTT. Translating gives CASSSRGDTQYF.

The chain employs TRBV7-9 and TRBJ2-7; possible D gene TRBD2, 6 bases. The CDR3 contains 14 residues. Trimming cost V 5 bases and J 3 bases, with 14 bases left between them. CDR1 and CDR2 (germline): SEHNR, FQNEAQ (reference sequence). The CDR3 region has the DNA TGTGCCAGCAGCCATCGACTAGACAACTACGAGCAGTACTTC. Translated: CASSHRLDNYEQYF.

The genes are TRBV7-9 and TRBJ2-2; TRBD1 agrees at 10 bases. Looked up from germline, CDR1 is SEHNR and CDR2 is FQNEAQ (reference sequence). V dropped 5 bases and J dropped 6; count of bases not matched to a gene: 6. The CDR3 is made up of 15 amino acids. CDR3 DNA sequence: TGTGCCAGCAGCACCCGGGACAGGGGTCCCGGGGAGCTGTTTTTT. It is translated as CASSTRDRGPGELFF.

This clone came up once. The CDR3 protein is CASSLGLPGILAKNIQYF. In DNA, the CDR3 is TGCGCCAGCAGCTTGGGACTACCAGGAATTCTAGCCAAAAACATTCAGTACTTC. This sequence joins TRBV5-1 and TRBJ2-4; possible D gene TRBD2, 5 bases. Germline V gene sequence: CDR1 SGHRS, CDR2 YFSETQ. The CDR3 spans 18 residues. Trimming stripped 0 bases from V and 0 bases from J, with 16 bases between.

The CDR3 reads CAISEEGANYGYTF. CDR3 DNA sequence: TGTGCCATCAGTGAGGAGGGGGCTAACTATGGCTACACCTTC. J is TRBJ1-2 and V is TRBV10-3, with D maybe TRBD1 (6 bases). The germline gives CDR1 ENHRY, CDR2 SYGVKD. V lost 2 bases and J lost 0, with 7 bases in between. This CDR3 region has 14 residues.

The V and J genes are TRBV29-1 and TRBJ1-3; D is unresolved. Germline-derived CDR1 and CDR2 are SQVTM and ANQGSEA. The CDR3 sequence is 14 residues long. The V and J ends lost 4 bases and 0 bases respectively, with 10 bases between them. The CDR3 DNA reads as TGCAGCGTTGCGGGCGGTATCTCTGGAAACACCATATATTTT. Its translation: CSVAGGISGNTIYF.

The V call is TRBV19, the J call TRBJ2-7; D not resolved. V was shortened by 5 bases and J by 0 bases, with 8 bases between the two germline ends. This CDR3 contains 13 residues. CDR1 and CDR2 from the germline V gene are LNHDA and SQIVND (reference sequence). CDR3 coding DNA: TGTGCCAGTAGTCGGACGGTCTCCTACGAGCAGTACTTC. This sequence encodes CASSRTVSYEQYF. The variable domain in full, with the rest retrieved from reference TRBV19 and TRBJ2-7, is DGGITQSPKYLFRKEGQNVTLSCEQNLNHDAMYWYRQDPGQGLRLIYYSQIVNDFQKGDIAEGYSVSREKKESFPLTVTSAQKNPTAFYLCASSRTVSYEQYFGPGTRLTVT.

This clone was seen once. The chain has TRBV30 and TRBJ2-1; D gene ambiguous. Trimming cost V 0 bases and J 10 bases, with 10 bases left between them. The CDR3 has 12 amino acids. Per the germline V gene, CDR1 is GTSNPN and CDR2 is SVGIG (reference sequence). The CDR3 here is CAWSVPSWEQFF. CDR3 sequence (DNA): TGTGCCTGGAGTGTACCCAGTTGGGAGCAGTTCTTC. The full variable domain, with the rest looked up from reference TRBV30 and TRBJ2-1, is SQTIHQWPATLVQPVGSPLSLECTVEGTSNPNLYWYRQAAGRGLQLLFYSVGIGQISSEVPQNLSASRPQDRQFILSSKKLLLSDSGFYLCAWSVPSWEQFFGPGTRLTVL.

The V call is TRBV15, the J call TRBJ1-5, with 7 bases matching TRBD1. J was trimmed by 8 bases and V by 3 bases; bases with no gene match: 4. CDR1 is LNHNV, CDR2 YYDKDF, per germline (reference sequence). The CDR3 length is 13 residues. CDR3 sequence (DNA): TGTGCCACCAGCAGGGTGGGACAGAAGCCCCAGCATTTT. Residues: CATSRVGQKPQHF. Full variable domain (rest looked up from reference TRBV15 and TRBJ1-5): DAMVIQNPRYQVTQFGKPVTLSCSQTLNHNVMYWYQQKSSQAPKLLFHYYDKDFNNEADTPDNFQSRRPNTSFCFLDIRSPGLGDTAMYLCATSRVGQKPQHFGDGTRLSIL.

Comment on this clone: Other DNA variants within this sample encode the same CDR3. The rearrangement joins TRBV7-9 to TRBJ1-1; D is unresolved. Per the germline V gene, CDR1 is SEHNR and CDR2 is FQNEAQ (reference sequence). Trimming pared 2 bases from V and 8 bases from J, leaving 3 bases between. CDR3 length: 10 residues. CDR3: CASSLLEAFF. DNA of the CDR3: TGTGCCAGCAGCTTATTAGAAGCTTTCTTT.

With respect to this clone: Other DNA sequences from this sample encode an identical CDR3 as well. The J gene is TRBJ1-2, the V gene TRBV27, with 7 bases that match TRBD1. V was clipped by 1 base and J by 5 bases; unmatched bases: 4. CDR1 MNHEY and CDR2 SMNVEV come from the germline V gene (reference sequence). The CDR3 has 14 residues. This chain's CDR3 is CASSLLGRGYGYTF. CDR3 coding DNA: TGTGCCAGCAGTTTATTGGGCAGGGGGTATGGCTACACCTTC.

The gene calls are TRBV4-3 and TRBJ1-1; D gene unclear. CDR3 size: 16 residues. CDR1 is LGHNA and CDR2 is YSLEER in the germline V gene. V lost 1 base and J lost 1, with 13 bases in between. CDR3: CASSQVPYGENTEAFF. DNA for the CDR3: TGCGCCAGCAGCCAAGTACCTTACGGGGAGAACACTGAAGCTTTCTTT.

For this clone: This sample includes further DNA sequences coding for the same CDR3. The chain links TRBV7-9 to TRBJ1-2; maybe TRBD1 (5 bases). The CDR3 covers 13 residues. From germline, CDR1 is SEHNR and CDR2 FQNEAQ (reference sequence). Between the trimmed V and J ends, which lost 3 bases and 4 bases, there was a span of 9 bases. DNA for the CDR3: TGTGCCAGCAGCTTGGGGCAGATCTATGGCTACACCTTC. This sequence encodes CASSLGQIYGYTF.

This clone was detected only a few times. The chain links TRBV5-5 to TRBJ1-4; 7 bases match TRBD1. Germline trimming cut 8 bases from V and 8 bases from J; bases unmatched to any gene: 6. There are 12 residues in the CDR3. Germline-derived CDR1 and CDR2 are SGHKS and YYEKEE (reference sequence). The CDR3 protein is CASRQGGEKLFF. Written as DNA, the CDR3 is TGTGCCAGTCGACAGGGAGGCGAAAAACTGTTTTTT.

The CDR3 reads CASSFGVANEQYF. Here the CDR3 DNA reads TGTGCCAGCAGCTTTGGGGTAGCGAACGAGCAGTACTTC. The chain joins TRBV11-2 to TRBJ2-7; D perhaps matches TRBD2 (5 bases). Germline CDR1 reads SGHAT; CDR2 reads FQNNGV. The V end lost 3 bases, the J end lost 5 bases, and 11 bases lay between the germline ends. The CDR3 length is 13 residues.

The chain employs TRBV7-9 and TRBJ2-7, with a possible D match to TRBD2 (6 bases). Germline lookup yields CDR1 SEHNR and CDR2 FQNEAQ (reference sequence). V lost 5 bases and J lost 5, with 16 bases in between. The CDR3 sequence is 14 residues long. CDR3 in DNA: TGTGCCAGCAGCCACCGCGAAGGGGAGGACGAGCAGTACTTC. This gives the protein CASSHREGEDEQYF.

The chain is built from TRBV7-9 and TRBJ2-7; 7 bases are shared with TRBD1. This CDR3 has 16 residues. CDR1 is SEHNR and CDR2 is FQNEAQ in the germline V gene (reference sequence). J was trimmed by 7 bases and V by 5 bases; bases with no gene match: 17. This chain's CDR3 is CASSTEEQTGVGEQYF. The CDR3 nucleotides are TGTGCCAGCAGCACAGAGGAGCAAACAGGGGTGGGGGAGCAGTACTTC.

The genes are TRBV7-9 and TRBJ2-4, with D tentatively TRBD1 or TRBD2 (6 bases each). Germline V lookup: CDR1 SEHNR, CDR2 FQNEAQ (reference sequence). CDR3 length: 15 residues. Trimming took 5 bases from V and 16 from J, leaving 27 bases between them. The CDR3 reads CASSPSGGQGNPIYF. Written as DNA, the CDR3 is TGTGCCAGCAGCCCCAGTGGGGGGCAGGGAAACCCGATTTACTTC.